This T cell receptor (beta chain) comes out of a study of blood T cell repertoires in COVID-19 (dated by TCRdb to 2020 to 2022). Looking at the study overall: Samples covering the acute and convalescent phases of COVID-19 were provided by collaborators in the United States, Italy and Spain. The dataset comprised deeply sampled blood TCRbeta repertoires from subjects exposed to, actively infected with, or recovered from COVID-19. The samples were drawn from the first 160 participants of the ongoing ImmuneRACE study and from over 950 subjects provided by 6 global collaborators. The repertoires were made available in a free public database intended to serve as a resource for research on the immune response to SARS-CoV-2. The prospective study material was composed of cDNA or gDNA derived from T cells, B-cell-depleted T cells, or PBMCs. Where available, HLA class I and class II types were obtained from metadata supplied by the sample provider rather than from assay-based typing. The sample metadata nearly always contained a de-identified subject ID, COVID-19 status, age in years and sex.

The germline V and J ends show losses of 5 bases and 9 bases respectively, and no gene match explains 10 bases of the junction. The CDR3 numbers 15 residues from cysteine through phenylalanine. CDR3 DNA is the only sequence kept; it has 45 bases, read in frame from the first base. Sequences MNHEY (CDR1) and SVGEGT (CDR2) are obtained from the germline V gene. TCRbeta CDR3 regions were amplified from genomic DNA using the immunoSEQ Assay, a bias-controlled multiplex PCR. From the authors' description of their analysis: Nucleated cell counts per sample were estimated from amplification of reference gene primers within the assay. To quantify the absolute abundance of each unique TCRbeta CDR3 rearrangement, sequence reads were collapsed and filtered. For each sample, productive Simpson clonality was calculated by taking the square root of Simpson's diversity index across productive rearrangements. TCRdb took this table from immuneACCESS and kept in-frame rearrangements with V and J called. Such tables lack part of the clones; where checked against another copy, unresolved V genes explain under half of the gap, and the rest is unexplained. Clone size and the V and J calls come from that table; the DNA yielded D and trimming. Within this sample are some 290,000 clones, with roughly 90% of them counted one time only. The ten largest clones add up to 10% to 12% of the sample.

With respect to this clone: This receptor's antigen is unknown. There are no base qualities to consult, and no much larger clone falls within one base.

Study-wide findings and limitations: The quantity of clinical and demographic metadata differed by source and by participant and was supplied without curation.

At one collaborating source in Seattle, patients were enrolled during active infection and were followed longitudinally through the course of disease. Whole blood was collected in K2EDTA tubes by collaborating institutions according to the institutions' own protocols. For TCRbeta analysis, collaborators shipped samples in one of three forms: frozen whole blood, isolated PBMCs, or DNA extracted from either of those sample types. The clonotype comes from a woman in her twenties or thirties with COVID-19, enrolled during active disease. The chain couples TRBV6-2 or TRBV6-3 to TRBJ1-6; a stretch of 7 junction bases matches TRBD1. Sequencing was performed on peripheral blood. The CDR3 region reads CASSLLGDSSSPLHF. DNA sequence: TGTGCCAGCAGTCTACTGGGGGACAGCAGTTCACCCCTCCACTTT.